Below, 7 T cell receptor beta chains from the same sample are listed, as sequenced in a study of blood T cell repertoires in COVID-19 (dated by TCRdb to about 2020). The method was the immunoSEQ multiplex PCR assay. TCRdb holds this immuneACCESS table with in-frame rearrangements only. Some clones are missing; in checked studies, unresolved V genes explain under half, and the rest has no known cause. This sample comprises fewer than 350,000 clones, approximately 90% of them detected only once. Together, the top ten hold approximately 8.8% of the sample. Sample: PBMCs or T cells enriched from blood (not recorded which). All receptors come from a middle-aged woman who had recovered from COVID-19.

This clone was counted a few times. V and J are TRBV5-1 and TRBJ2-3; a weak D match, TRBD2 (5 bases). The germline V gene has CDR1 SGHRS and CDR2 YFSETQ. Trimming pared 3 bases from V and 2 bases from J, leaving 10 bases between. The CDR3 is 14 residues long. The CDR3 here is CASSSPGDTDTQYF. The DNA for the CDR3 is TGCGCCAGCAGCTCCCCCGGGGACACAGATACGCAGTATTTT.

CDR3 amino acids: CATSDHTGSNQPQHF. CDR3 DNA sequence: TGTGCCACCAGTGACCATACAGGGAGCAATCAGCCCCAGCATTTT. The V and J genes are TRBV24-1 and TRBJ1-5, with D tentatively TRBD1 (6 bases). Germline CDR1 KGHDR, CDR2 SFDVKD. The CDR3 is made up of 15 amino acids. The V end was cut by 4 bases, the J end by 1 base, with 10 bases between.

V usage is TRBV30 and J usage is TRBJ2-7, with D tentatively TRBD2 (7 bases). Germline V lookup: CDR1 GTSNPN, CDR2 SVGIG (reference sequence). V was cut by 6 bases and J by 0 bases, with 15 bases left in between. This CDR3 is built from 14 residues. CDR3 bases: TGTGCCTGCCTCGGGGGGCGCCGCTCCTACGAGCAGTACTTC. This sequence encodes CACLGGRRSYEQYF.

The V and J genes are TRBV7-2 and TRBJ2-3, with a possible D match to TRBD2 (5 bases). The CDR3 is made up of 15 amino acids. The germline V and J ends were trimmed by 2 bases and 8 bases, with 17 bases remaining between them. Germline CDR1 is SGHTA and CDR2 is FQGNSA. This CDR3 is CASSLLVNSVGTQYF. CDR3 DNA: TGTGCCAGCAGCTTACTAGTTAATAGCGTGGGTACGCAGTATTTT.

In regard to this clone: The missing conserved phenylalanine or tryptophan at the end of this CDR3 makes a read error likely. The limits of the CDR3 on the DNA are not certain, so only TCRdb's listed CDR3 is given. The rearrangement joins TRBV5-6 to TRBJ2-3; the table's D call of TRBD1 was not tested on the DNA. Germline CDR1 and CDR2: SGHDT and YYEEEE. The CDR3 sequence runs 13 residues, both termini included. The CDR3: CASSLAMAGGQLL.

The chain links TRBV28 to TRBJ2-4; D gene uncertain. The CDR3 loop spans 13 amino acids. Germline CDR1 and CDR2: MDHEN and SYDVKM. V lost 1 base and J 6 bases, leaving 7 bases between the germline ends. CDR3 sequence (DNA): TGTGCCAGCAGTTTATCCGACTTAAACATTCAGTACTTC. Translation gives CASSLSDLNIQYF.

In this sample, this clone turned up a few times. V usage is TRBV7-2 and J usage is TRBJ1-6, with D tentatively TRBD1 (6 bases). Germline V gives CDR1 SGHTA, CDR2 FQGNSA. Trimming removed 2 bases from V and 7 bases from J, with 12 bases in between. The CDR3 sequence is 15 residues long. CDR3 region: CASSLSWGLNSPLHF. The DNA for the CDR3 is TGTGCCAGCAGCTTATCTTGGGGGCTCAATTCACCCCTCCACTTT.